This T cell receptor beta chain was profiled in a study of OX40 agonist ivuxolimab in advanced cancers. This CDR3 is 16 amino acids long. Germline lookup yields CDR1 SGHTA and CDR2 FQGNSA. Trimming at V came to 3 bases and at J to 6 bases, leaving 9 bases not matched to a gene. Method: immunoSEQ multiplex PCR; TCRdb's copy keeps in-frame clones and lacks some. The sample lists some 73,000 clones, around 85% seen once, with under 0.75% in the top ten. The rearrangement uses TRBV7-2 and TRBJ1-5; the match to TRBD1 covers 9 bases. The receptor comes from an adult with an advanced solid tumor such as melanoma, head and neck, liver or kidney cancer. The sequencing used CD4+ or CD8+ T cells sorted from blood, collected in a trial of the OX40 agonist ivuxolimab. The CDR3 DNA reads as TGTGCCAGCAGCTTCGGAGGGACAGGGAAAACTCAGCCCCAGCATTTT. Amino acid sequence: CASSFGGTGKTQPQHF.